This T cell receptor beta chain came from a study of control samples from healthy donors and cancer patients. Germline CDR1 MGHDK, CDR2 SYGVNS. Germline trimming cut 5 bases from V and 4 bases from J; bases unmatched to any gene: 7. This CDR3 has 15 amino acids. The data were produced by immunoSEQ multiplex PCR, yet TCRdb's version contains in-frame clones alone and is incomplete. This table has 99,000 or so clones, 83% appearing once. Material: blood. V gene TRBV25-1 combines with J gene TRBJ1-2; TRBD1 agrees at 10 bases. The sequence was collected from a woman aged 50 to 65 in good health. CDR3 residues: CASSPGGDRGYGYTF. The DNA for the CDR3 is TGTGCCAGCAGTCCTGGGGGGGACAGGGGCTATGGCTACACCTTC.